Listed below are T cell receptor beta chains from one sample, sequenced in a study of blood T cell repertoires in COVID-19. The assay was immunoSEQ multiplex PCR, and TCRdb's table has in-frame clones only and misses some. The sample consists of approximately 120,000 clones, around 80% of them appearing once. The material sequenced was peripheral blood. These receptors were obtained from a human donor in a cohort sampled during active or convalescent COVID-19. Each CDR3 is given with its conserved first and last residue. A D gene is named only where the DNA matches it firmly. The size field is filled for only some rows; it gives once, few, many or a size class.

j_call v_call d_call clone_size cdr3_aa cdr3_nt
TRBJ1-4 TRBV2 NA NA CASSVSGVTNEKLFF TGTGCCAGCAGTGTATCGGGAGTTACTAATGAAAAACTGTTTTTT
TRBJ1-1 TRBV4-1 NA medium-sized CASSQTWGRVNTEAFF TGCGCCAGCAGCCAAACGTGGGGCAGGGTGAACACTGAAGCTTTCTTT
TRBJ1-1 TRBV9 NA NA CASSTPDKINTEAFF TGTGCCAGCAGCACCCCGGACAAGATAAACACTGAAGCTTTCTTT
TRBJ2-1 TRBV5-8 NA NA CASNAVTNRGNEQFF TGTGCCAGCAACGCCGTCACAAATCGAGGTAATGAGCAGTTCTTC
TRBJ2-5 TRBV29-1 TRBD1 once CSVRGAGGETQYF TGCAGCGTTAGAGGGGCAGGGGGCGAGACCCAGTACTTC
TRBJ1-5 TRBV7-8 NA NA CASSLYEGQPQHF TGTGCCAGCAGCTTATATGAGGGACAGCCCCAGCATTTT
TRBJ1-5 TRBV5-5 TRBD1 NA CASSPVGTGLFGNQPQHF TGTGCCAGCAGCCCAGTTGGGACAGGTCTATTTGGCAATCAGCCCCAGCATTTT
TRBJ1-2 TRBV5-4 TRBD1 many CASRRQGGNYGYTF TGTGCCAGCAGGAGACAGGGCGGTAACTATGGCTACACCTTC
TRBJ2-1 TRBV4-1 TRBD1 NA CASSQDRGDEQFF TGCGCCAGCAGCCAGGACAGGGGAGATGAGCAGTTCTTC
TRBJ1-5 TRBV24-1 TRBD1 NA CATSNRGGQPQHF TGTGCCACCAGTAACAGGGGTGGACAGCCCCAGCATTTT
TRBJ1-2 TRBV10-3 NA NA CAISARTTNYGYTF TGTGCCATCAGTGCCAGGACAACTAACTATGGCTACACCTTC
TRBJ2-3 TRBV6-5 NA NA CVLQDPSTDTQYF TGTGTCTTACAGGATCCTAGCACAGATACGCAGTATTTT
TRBJ2-2 TRBV6-2/TRBV6-3 TRBD2 NA CASSRGLAGRYTGELFF TGTGCCAGCAGCCGGGGACTAGCGGGGCGCTACACCGGGGAGCTGTTTTTT
TRBJ2-3 TRBV23-1 NA NA CASSRRDTQYF TGCGCCAGCAGTCGTCGGGATACGCAGTATTTT
TRBJ2-7 TRBV24-1 TRBD1 once CATSDPGQGAYEQYF TGTGCCACCAGTGACCCGGGACAGGGGGCCTACGAGCAGTACTTC
TRBJ2-3 TRBV28 NA NA CASSLGLASGPDTQYF TGTGCCAGCAGTTTAGGGCTAGCGTCGGGGCCAGATACGCAGTATTTT
TRBJ2-5 TRBV6-2/TRBV6-3 NA NA CASSDLTSLRETQYF TGTGCCAGCAGTGACCTCACTAGCTTGCGAGAGACCCAGTACTTC
TRBJ1-2 TRBV11-2 TRBD1 few CASSRDRVNYGYTF TGTGCCAGCAGCCGGGACAGGGTTAACTATGGCTACACCTTC
TRBJ2-1 TRBV28 NA NA CASSETSYRALSSYNEQFF TGTGCCAGCAGTGAAACCTCATACAGGGCCCTGAGCTCCTACAATGAGCAGTTCTTC
TRBJ2-2 TRBV27 TRBD1 many CASRVIAGGQGRTGELFF TGTGCCAGCAGGGTTATTGCTGGGGGACAGGGTAGAACCGGGGAGCTGTTTTTT
TRBJ1-1 TRBV6-5 NA NA CASSYGQAGGEAFF TGTGCCAGCAGTTACGGGCAGGCCGGAGGAGAAGCTTTCTTT
TRBJ1-2 TRBV28 NA NA CASSFEYSLYGYTF TGTGCCAGCAGTTTTGAGTACAGTCTCTATGGCTACACCTTC
TRBJ2-2 TRBV7-2 TRBD1 NA CASRIPGTGATGELFF TGTGCCAGCAGGATACCCGGGACAGGGGCCACCGGGGAGCTGTTTTTT
TRBJ2-1 TRBV28 TRBD1 NA CASTVTGGLRNEQFF TGTGCCAGCACAGTAACAGGGGGGCTAAGGAATGAGCAGTTCTTC
TRBJ1-3 TRBV28 NA NA CASNVGRPSGNTIYF TGTGCCAGCAATGTAGGGAGGCCCTCTGGAAACACCATATATTTT
TRBJ1-3 TRBV21-1 NA NA CASSKRGYENTIYF TGTGCCAGCAGCAAACGGGGGTACGAAAACACCATATATTTT
TRBJ2-7 TRBV18 TRBD2 NA CASSPIYWTSGRDTYEQYF TGTGCCAGCTCACCGATTTATTGGACTAGCGGGAGGGATACCTACGAGCAGTACTTC
TRBJ2-5 TRBV29-1 TRBD1 NA CSVAGTGAETQYF TGCAGCGTCGCCGGGACAGGGGCGGAGACCCAGTACTTC
TRBJ1-1 TRBV27 NA NA CASSFRVQPMNTEAFF TGTGCCAGCAGTTTCAGGGTCCAGCCCATGAACACTGAAGCTTTCTTT
TRBJ1-1 TRBV6-2/TRBV6-3 TRBD1 NA CASSSAGGTTEAFF TGTGCCAGCAGTTCGGCAGGGGGAACCACTGAAGCTTTCTTT
TRBJ2-3 TRBV5-6 TRBD2 NA CASSFPGTSGGPRDTQYF TGTGCCAGCAGCTTTCCCGGGACTAGCGGGGGCCCCAGGGATACGCAGTATTTT
TRBJ2-5 TRBV10-1 NA NA CASSEDRTQETQYF TGCGCCAGCAGTGAGGACAGAACGCAAGAGACCCAGTACTTC
TRBJ1-4 TRBV4-1 TRBD1 NA CASSQDRGLAFEKLFF TGCGCCAGCAGCCAAGACAGGGGGTTGGCCTTTGAAAAACTGTTTTTT
TRBJ2-3 TRBV5-1 NA NA CASTGLKNTQYF TGCGCCAGCACGGGTCTGAAAAATACGCAGTATTTT
TRBJ2-3 TRBV12-3/TRBV12-4 NA NA CASSFLVGDTQYF TGTGCCAGCAGTTTTTTGGTCGGGGATACGCAGTATTTT
TRBJ2-3 TRBV24-1 TRBD1 NA CATSEGPDRDDTQYF TGTGCCACCAGTGAGGGACCGGACAGGGACGATACGCAGTATTTT
TRBJ2-1 TRBV7-9 TRBD2 NA CATTSIAGNYNEQFF TGTGCCACCACTTCAATAGCGGGAAACTACAATGAGCAGTTCTTC
TRBJ2-1 TRBV27 TRBD2 NA CASGRGLATYNEQFF TGTGCCAGCGGAAGAGGACTAGCGACCTACAATGAGCAGTTCTTC